This T cell receptor (beta chain) emerged from a study of PD-L1 blockade in urothelial cancer. About the research overall: Previous chemotherapy exposure amounted to 0 to 3 regimens for patients.

This CDR3 comprises 16 residues. Trimming shortened V by 5 bases and J by 0 bases, and 14 bases separated the two germline ends. The germline CDR1 and CDR2 sequences are MDHEN and SYDVKM. Urothelial carcinoma affected the patients, and it was locally advanced or metastatic. Sequenced by immunoSEQ multiplex PCR; TCRdb stores in-frame clones only, minus some. The data contain about 39,000 clones, about 89% of them singletons. This specimen consisted of PBMCs, obtained around atezolizumab (anti-PD-L1) treatment. The J gene is TRBJ1-3, the V gene TRBV28, with TRBD1 as a possible D gene (5 bases). The receptor was derived from a man between 60 and 75 years old with urothelial cancer. The CDR3 bases are TGTGCCAGCAGTGGAACAGTGGGGCCCTCTGGAAACACCATATATTTT. Translating gives CASSGTVGPSGNTIYF.